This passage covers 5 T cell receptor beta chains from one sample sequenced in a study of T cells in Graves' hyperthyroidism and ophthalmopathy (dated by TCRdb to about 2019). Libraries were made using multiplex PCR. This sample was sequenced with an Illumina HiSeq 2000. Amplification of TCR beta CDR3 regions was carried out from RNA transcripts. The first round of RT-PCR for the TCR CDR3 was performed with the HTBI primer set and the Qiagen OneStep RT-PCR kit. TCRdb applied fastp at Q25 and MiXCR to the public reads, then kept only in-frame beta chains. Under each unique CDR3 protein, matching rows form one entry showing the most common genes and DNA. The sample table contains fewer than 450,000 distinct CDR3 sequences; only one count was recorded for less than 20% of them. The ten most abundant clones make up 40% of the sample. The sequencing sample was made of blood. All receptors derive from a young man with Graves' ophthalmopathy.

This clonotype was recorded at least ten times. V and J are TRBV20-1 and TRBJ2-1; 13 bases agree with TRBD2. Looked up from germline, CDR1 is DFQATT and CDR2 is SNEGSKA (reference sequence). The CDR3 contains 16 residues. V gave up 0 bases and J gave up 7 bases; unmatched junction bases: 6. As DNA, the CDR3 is TGCAGTGCTAGAGATCTCGGGACTAGCGGGAAGAATGAGCAGTTCTTC. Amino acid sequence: CSARDLGTSGKNEQFF.

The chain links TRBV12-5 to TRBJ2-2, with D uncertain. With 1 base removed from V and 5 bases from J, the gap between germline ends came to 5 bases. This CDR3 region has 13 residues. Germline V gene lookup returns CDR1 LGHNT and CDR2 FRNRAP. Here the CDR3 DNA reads TGTGCTAGTGGTTTGGATTGGACCGGGGAGCTGTTTTTT. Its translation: CASGLDWTGELFF.

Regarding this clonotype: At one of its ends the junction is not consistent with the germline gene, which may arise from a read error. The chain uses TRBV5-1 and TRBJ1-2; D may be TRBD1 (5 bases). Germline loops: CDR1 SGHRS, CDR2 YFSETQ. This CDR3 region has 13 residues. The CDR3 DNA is TGTGCCAGCAGCTGGGGGGAGGGGCGAGGCTACACCTTC. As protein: CASSWGEGRGYTF.

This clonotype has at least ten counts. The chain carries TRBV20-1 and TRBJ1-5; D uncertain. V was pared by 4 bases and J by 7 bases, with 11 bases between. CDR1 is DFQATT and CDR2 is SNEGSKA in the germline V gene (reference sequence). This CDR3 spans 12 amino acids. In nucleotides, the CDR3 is TGCAGTGCTATTTCCGGTGGCCAGCCCCAGCATTTT. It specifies CSAISGGQPQHF.

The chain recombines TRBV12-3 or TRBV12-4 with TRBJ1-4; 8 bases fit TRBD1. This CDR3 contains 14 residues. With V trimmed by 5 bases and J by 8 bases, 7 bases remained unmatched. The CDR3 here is CASSTTGGEEKLFF. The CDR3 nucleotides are TGTGCCAGCAGTACCACAGGGGGTGAGGAAAAACTGTTTTTT.